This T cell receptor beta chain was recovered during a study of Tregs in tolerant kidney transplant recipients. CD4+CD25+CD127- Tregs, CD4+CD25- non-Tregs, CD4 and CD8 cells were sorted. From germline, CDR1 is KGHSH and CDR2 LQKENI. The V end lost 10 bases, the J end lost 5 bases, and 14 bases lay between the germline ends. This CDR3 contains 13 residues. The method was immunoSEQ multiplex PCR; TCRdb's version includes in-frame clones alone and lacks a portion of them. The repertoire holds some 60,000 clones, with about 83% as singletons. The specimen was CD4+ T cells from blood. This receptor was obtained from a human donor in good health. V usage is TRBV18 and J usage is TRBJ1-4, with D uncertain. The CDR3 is CATHLGSNEKLFF. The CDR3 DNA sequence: TGTGCCACCCATTTGGGGTCCAATGAAAAACTGTTTTTT.